The table lists the clone carrying this T cell receptor beta chain with many counts. Its target is unknown. Germline V gives CDR1 MNHNY, CDR2 SVGAGI (reference sequence). The ends lost 1 base at V and 3 bases at J; junction bases unmatched: 2. The length of the CDR3 is 14 residues. Donor samples were obtained from healthy Caucasian individuals from Russia, aged roughly 6 to 95. The sample is drawn from a study of blood T cells in healthy people across ages. Sample-barcoded 5' priming and a J-beta primer mix drove a second PCR of about 6 to 12 cycles. TCRdb passed the 5' RACE reads through MiXCR, listing each CDR3 protein once. Among hundreds of thousands of distinct CDR3 sequences listed, roughly 30% were seen once. Findings of the study overall: The donors' CMV status was not determined, possibly confounding changes in expanded clonotypes.

Sequencing was carried out using blood. The receptor was derived from a woman aged 80 or over in good health. The chain is built from TRBV6-6 and TRBJ2-5; 7 bases agree with TRBD2. The CDR3 loop reads CASSYFGGEETQYF. CDR3 coding DNA: TGTGCCAGCAGTTACTTTGGGGGGGAAGAGACCCAGTACTTC.